The 29 T cell receptor beta chains presented below share a single source sample, sequenced in a study of blood T cell repertoires in COVID-19. Measured with immunoSEQ multiplex PCR; TCRdb has only the in-frame clones, and not every one. The sample contains some 270,000 clones, roughly 86% of which appear only once. Material: peripheral blood. These receptors all stem from a man in his forties with active or convalescent COVID-19.

CDR3 DNA sequence: TGCGCCAGCAGCCAATTGCGAGGGAGCAATGAGCAGTTCTTC. Translation gives CASSQLRGSNEQFF. This chain connects TRBV4-1 to TRBJ2-1; tentative D call: TRBD2 (5 bases). The V and J ends lost 2 bases and 6 bases respectively, with 11 bases between them. The V gene's germline CDR1 is MGHRA and CDR2 YSYEKL. The CDR3 has 14 residues.

This chain joins TRBV28 and TRBJ2-2; the D gene is possibly TRBD1 (5 bases). CDR1 and CDR2 (germline): MDHEN, SYDVKM. The CDR3 has 15 amino acids. V was pared by 2 bases and J by 5 bases, with 12 bases between. In DNA form, the CDR3 reads TGTGCCAGCAGTTTAAACCAGGGCCGAACCGGGGAGCTGTTTTTT. Protein product: CASSLNQGRTGELFF.

This clone was detected a few times. The J gene is TRBJ1-4, the V gene TRBV24-1; D gene uncertain. This CDR3 has 14 amino acids. Per germline, CDR1 KGHDR and CDR2 SFDVKD. Trimming removed 4 bases from V and 4 bases from J, with 9 bases in between. CDR3 nucleotide sequence: TGTGCCACCAGTGACGCGGGGAATAATGAAAAACTGTTTTTT. This sequence encodes CATSDAGNNEKLFF.

This rearrangement joins TRBV5-1 to TRBJ2-7, with D unresolved. Germline assignment: CDR1 SGHRS and CDR2 YFSETQ. This CDR3 has 13 amino acids. Deletions cut 4 bases from V and 6 bases from J, with 14 bases between. DNA of the CDR3: TGCGCCAGCAGCCCGCCGGCAGGATTCGAGCAGTACTTC. This gives the protein CASSPPAGFEQYF.

CDR3 bases: TGTGCCAGCAGCTTCGGGACTAGCGGGGGAGAGACCCAGTACTTC. This translates into CASSFGTSGGETQYF. The gene calls are TRBV7-2 and TRBJ2-5; 14 nucleotides agree with TRBD2. The CDR3 sequence is 15 residues long. From germline, CDR1 is SGHTA and CDR2 FQGNSA. V was clipped by 3 bases and J by 4 bases; unmatched bases: 1.

The CDR3 nucleotides are TGCGCCAGCAGCCAAGACAGACTGTATAATTCACCCCTCCACTTT. Translated: CASSQDRLYNSPLHF. The J gene is TRBJ1-6, the V gene TRBV4-1, with D hard to call. The CDR3 totals 15 residues. The V gene's germline CDR1 is MGHRA and CDR2 YSYEKL. The V and J ends lost 0 bases and 4 bases respectively, with 7 bases between them.

This clone was recorded once. The chain uses TRBV30 and TRBJ2-7, with 8 bases matching TRBD1. The CDR3 spans 16 residues. The V gene's germline CDR1 is GTSNPN and CDR2 SVGIG (reference sequence). After removal of 5 bases from V and 3 bases from J, the junction contained 15 bases not matched to a gene. The CDR3: CAWENTQGVVIYEQYF. In DNA form, the CDR3 reads TGTGCCTGGGAAAATACACAGGGGGTCGTCATCTACGAGCAGTACTTC.

The rearrangement joins TRBV30 to TRBJ2-7, with D perhaps matching TRBD2 (5 bases). Between the trimmed V and J ends, which lost 0 bases and 1 base, there was a span of 10 bases. The CDR3 contains 14 residues. The germline CDR1 and CDR2 sequences are GTSNPN and SVGIG (reference sequence). CDR3 amino acids: CAWSVLGLSYEQYF. For the CDR3, the DNA is TGTGCCTGGAGTGTACTAGGGCTTTCCTACGAGCAGTACTTC.

The chain combines TRBV5-5 with TRBJ2-3, with 11 bases aligning to TRBD1. The CDR3 runs 16 residues. V lost 4 bases, J lost 3 bases, and 7 bases stayed unmatched. Germline lookup yields CDR1 SGHKS and CDR2 YYEKEE (reference sequence). CDR3 amino acids: CASSQGQGARTDTQYF. The CDR3 nucleotides read TGTGCCAGCAGCCAAGGACAGGGGGCGCGTACAGATACGCAGTATTTT.

The rearrangement uses TRBV5-1 and TRBJ1-4; D might be TRBD1 (6 bases). V gave up 1 base and J gave up 2 bases, with 12 bases separating them. CDR1 is SGHRS, CDR2 YFSETQ, per germline. The CDR3 has 16 amino acids. The CDR3 protein is CASSLTQGETNEKLFF. CDR3 DNA: TGCGCCAGCAGCTTGACACAGGGTGAGACTAATGAAAAACTGTTTTTT.

The chain recombines TRBV28 with TRBJ2-2, with a weak D call TRBD2 (7 bases). CDR1 is MDHEN, CDR2 SYDVKM, per germline. V was pared by 7 bases and J by 0 bases, with 18 bases between. This CDR3 is built from 17 residues. In DNA, the CDR3 is TGTGCCAGCATCTCGGGCGCGGGGGCTACGAACACCGGGGAGCTGTTTTTT. Translation: CASISGAGATNTGELFF.

The chain has TRBV6-6 and TRBJ1-5, with D unclear. The CDR3 totals 13 residues. V lost 2 bases, J lost 3 bases, and 5 bases lay in between. Germline V lookup: CDR1 MNHNY, CDR2 SVGAGI (reference sequence). The CDR3 DNA reads TGTGCCAGCAGTTACCCCCTCAATCAGCCCCAGCATTTT. Its protein product is CASSYPLNQPQHF.

This chain uses TRBV7-2 with TRBJ2-7, with no clear D. The V end was cut by 3 bases, the J end by 2 bases, with 11 bases between. CDR1 and CDR2 (germline): SGHTA, FQGNSA. The CDR3 consists of 14 residues. The DNA of the CDR3 is TGTGCCAGCAGCTTCCCCGGTATTCCCTACGAGCAGTACTTC. Protein: CASSFPGIPYEQYF. Looking up the rest from reference TRBV7-2 and TRBJ2-7 gives the full variable domain: GAGVSQSPSNKVTEKGKDVELRCDPISGHTALYWYRQSLGQGLEFLIYFQGNSAPDKSGLPSDRFSAERTGGSVSTLTIQRTQQEDSAVYLCASSFPGIPYEQYFGPGTRLTVT.

V usage is TRBV12-3 or TRBV12-4 and J usage is TRBJ1-5; no clear D gene. V lost 4 bases, J lost 7 bases, and 8 bases lay in between. The CDR3 runs 12 residues. This CDR3 is CASSSGPQPQHF. CDR3 in DNA: TGTGCCAGCAGTTCAGGTCCACAGCCCCAGCATTTT.

V gene TRBV2 combines with J gene TRBJ1-5; possibly TRBD1 for D (5 bases). There are 14 residues in the CDR3. Germline V gene data show CDR1 as SNHLY and CDR2 as FYNNEI. V shed 6 bases and J shed 0 bases, with 9 bases lying between them. CDR3 protein: CASREGYSNQPQHF. The CDR3 nucleotides read TGTGCCAGCAGGGAGGGGTATAGCAATCAGCCCCAGCATTTT.

The chain carries TRBV9 and TRBJ1-2; a weak D match, TRBD1 (6 bases). The CDR3 covers 13 residues. V lost 3 bases to trimming and J lost 8 bases, with 14 bases between them. Germline loops: CDR1 SGDLS, CDR2 YYNGEE. The CDR3 is CASSGGRGIGYTF. CDR3 nucleotides: TGTGCCAGCAGCGGGGGGCGCGGTATCGGCTACACCTTC.

This chain uses TRBV5-1 with TRBJ2-7; D is undetermined. The CDR3 has 13 amino acids. Germline CDR1 SGHRS, CDR2 YFSETQ. V shed 4 bases and J shed 2 bases, with 10 bases lying between them. CDR3 nucleotides: TGCGCCAGCAGCCTGGGCAGTACCTACGAGCAGTACTTC. This codes for CASSLGSTYEQYF.

This chain links TRBV10-3 with TRBJ1-3, with TRBD1 matching 8 bases. With V trimmed by 4 bases and J by 4 bases, 0 bases remained unmatched. The germline CDR1 and CDR2 sequences are ENHRY and SYGVKD. The CDR3 is 13 amino acids. This chain's CDR3 is CAISGQGGNTIYF. CDR3 bases: TGTGCCATCAGTGGACAGGGGGGAAACACCATATATTTT.

The table lists this clone with a few counts. V usage is TRBV5-4 and J usage is TRBJ1-2, with TRBD1 matching over 7 bases. The CDR3 contains 16 residues. Germline-derived CDR1 and CDR2 are SGHNT and YYREEE (reference sequence). J lost 4 bases, V lost 4 bases, and 13 bases had no gene match. DNA of the CDR3: TGTGCCAGCAGCATAGGCTACACAGGGGTTTCCTATGGCTACACCTTC. Protein sequence: CASSIGYTGVSYGYTF.

Worth noting for this clone: Other DNA sequences within the sample encode an identical CDR3. The V and J genes are TRBV9 and TRBJ2-2, with D possibly TRBD1 on 5 matching bases. The germline V and J ends were trimmed by 2 bases and 0 bases, with 8 bases remaining between them. The germline gives CDR1 SGDLS, CDR2 YYNGEE. The length of the CDR3 is 15 residues. This CDR3 is CASSVDSANTGELFF. For the CDR3, the DNA is TGTGCCAGCAGCGTCGACAGCGCGAACACCGGGGAGCTGTTTTTT.

A note on this clone: The same CDR3 also results from other DNA sequences found in this sample. V usage is TRBV24-1 and J usage is TRBJ2-7; perhaps TRBD2 as D (6 bases). CDR1 and CDR2 from the germline V gene are KGHDR and SFDVKD. The CDR3 is 13 residues long. Trimming pared 4 bases from V and 3 bases from J, leaving 9 bases between. CDR3 in DNA: TGTGCCACCAGTGAAAGCGGGCGCTACGAGCAGTACTTC. Translation gives CATSESGRYEQYF.

This chain uses TRBV18 with TRBJ2-1; D gene ambiguous. Germline-derived CDR1 and CDR2 are KGHSH and LQKENI. The CDR3 extends over 15 amino acids. V lost 3 bases, J lost 5 bases, and 14 bases lay in between. CDR3 sequence (DNA): TGTGCCAGCTCACCTGGAGTACCCCCCCACAATGAGCAGTTCTTC. Amino acids: CASSPGVPPHNEQFF.

The V call is TRBV29-1, the J call TRBJ1-1; TRBD1 might be the D (6 bases). The length of the CDR3 is 13 residues. Trimming shortened V by 7 bases and J by 0 bases, and 12 bases separated the two germline ends. From germline, CDR1 is SQVTM and CDR2 ANQGSEA. CDR3: CSGQQGLNTEAFF. The DNA for the CDR3 is TGCAGCGGTCAACAGGGCTTGAACACTGAAGCTTTCTTT. The full variable domain, completed using reference TRBV29-1 and TRBJ1-1, is SAVISQKPSRDICQRGTSLTIQCQVDSQVTMMFWYRQQPGQSLTLIATANQGSEATYESGFVIDKFPISRPNLTFSTLTVSNMSPEDSSIYLCSGQQGLNTEAFFGQGTRLTVV.

The chain carries TRBV21-1 and TRBJ2-1; TRBD1 is taken as the D call from the table, unchecked against the DNA. TRBV21-1 is assigned pseudogene status. The CDR3 length is 16 residues. The CDR3 sequence is CASSKGNRGPMDEQFF. Here the CDR3 DNA reads TGTGCCAGCAGCAAAGGGAACAGGGGGCCGATGGATGAGCAGTTCTTC.

This clone was found a few times. The chain employs TRBV5-1 and TRBJ2-2, with D unclear. The CDR3 consists of 14 residues. Germline assignment: CDR1 SGHRS and CDR2 YFSETQ. V lost 4 bases to trimming and J lost 1 base, with 8 bases between them. The DNA of the CDR3 is TGCGCCAGCAGCACCCCAGAGAACACCGGGGAGCTGTTTTTT. Translation: CASSTPENTGELFF.

In this sample, this clone turned up a few times. This rearrangement joins TRBV5-6 to TRBJ1-2; TRBD1 might be the D (6 bases). Germline loops: CDR1 SGHDT, CDR2 YYEEEE. This CDR3 region has 13 residues. V lost 7 bases and J lost 4, with 14 bases in between. CDR3 sequence reads: CASGWQGSYGYTF. CDR3 nucleotides: TGTGCCAGCGGGTGGCAGGGGTCCTATGGCTACACCTTC.

The chain combines TRBV2 with TRBJ2-5, with 7 bases aligning to TRBD2. This CDR3 is 17 amino acids long. Germline V lookup: CDR1 SNHLY, CDR2 FYNNEI. Losses at the gene ends were 8 bases for V and 5 bases for J; bases not matched to a gene: 20. CDR3 sequence reads: CASGTHLTSRIGETQYF. CDR3 bases: TGTGCCAGCGGGACTCATTTGACTAGCAGGATTGGGGAGACCCAGTACTTC. Supplemented by reference TRBV2 and TRBJ2-5, the full variable domain reads EPEVTQTPSHQVTQMGQEVILRCVPISNHLYFYWYRQILGQKVEFLVSFYNNEISEKSEIFDDQFSVERPDGSNFTLKIRSTKLEDSAMYFCASGTHLTSRIGETQYFGPGTRLLVL.

V and J are TRBV28 and TRBJ1-5, with D tentatively TRBD1 (6 bases). Germline CDR1 reads MDHEN; CDR2 reads SYDVKM. CDR3 length: 17 residues. The V end was cut by 5 bases, the J end by 0 bases, with 17 bases between. In DNA form, the CDR3 reads TGTGCCAGCAGTGTCGGACAGCTAGGGCATAGCAATCAGCCCCAGCATTTT. Protein sequence: CASSVGQLGHSNQPQHF.

This clone was seen only once. J is TRBJ2-1 and V is TRBV11-2; D call uncertain. CDR3 length: 13 amino acids. The germline CDR1 and CDR2 sequences are SGHAT and FQNNGV. V gave up 4 bases and J gave up 8 bases, with 12 bases separating them. The CDR3 sequence is CASSSSDWDEQFF. The CDR3 DNA follows: TGTGCCAGCAGCTCCAGCGACTGGGATGAGCAGTTCTTC.